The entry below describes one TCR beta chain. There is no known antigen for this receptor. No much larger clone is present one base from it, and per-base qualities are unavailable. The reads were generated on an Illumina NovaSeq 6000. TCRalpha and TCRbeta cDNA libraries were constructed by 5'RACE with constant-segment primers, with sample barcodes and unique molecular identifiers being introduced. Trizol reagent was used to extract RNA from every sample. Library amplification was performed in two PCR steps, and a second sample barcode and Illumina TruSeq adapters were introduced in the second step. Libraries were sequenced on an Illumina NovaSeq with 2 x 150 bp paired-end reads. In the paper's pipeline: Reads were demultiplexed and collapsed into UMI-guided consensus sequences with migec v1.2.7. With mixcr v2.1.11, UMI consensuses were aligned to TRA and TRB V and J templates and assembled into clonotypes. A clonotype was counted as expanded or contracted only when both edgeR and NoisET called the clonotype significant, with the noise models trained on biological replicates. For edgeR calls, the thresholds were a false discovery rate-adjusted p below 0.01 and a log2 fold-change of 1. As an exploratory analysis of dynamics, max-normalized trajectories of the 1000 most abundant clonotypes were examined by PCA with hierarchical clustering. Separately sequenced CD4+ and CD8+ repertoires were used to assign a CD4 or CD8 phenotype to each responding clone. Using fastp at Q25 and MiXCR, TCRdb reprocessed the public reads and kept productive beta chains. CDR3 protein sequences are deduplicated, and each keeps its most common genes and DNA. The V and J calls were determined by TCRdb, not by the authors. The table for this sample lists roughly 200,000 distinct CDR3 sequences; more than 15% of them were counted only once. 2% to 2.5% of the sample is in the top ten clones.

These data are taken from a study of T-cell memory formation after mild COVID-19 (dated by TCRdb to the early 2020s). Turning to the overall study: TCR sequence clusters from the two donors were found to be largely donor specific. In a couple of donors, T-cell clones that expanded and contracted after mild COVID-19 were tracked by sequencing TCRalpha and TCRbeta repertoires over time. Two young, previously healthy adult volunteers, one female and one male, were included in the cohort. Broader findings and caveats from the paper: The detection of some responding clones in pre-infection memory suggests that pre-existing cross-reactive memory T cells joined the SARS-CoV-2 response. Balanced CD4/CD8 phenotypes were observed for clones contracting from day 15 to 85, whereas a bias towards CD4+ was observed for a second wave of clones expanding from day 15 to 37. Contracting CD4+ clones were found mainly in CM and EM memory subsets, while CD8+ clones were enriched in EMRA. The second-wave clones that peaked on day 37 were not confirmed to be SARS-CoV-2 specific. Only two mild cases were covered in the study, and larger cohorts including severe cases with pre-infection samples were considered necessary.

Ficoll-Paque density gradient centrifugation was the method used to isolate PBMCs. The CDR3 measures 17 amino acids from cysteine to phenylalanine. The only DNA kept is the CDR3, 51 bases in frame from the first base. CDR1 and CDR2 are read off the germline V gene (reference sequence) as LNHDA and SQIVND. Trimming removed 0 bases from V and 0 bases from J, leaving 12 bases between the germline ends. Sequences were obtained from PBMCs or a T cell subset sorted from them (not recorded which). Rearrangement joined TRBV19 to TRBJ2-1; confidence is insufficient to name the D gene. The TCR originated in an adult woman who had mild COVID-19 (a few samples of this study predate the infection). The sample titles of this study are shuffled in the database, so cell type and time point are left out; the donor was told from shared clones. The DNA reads TGTGCCAGTAGTATAGAGGGCTTCACTGGCTCCTACAATGAGCAGTTCTTC. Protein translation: CASSIEGFTGSYNEQFF.